These 24 T cell receptor beta chains were sequenced from one sample in a study of OX40 agonist ivuxolimab in advanced cancers. The protocol was immunoSEQ multiplex PCR, while the TCRdb copy is restricted to in-frame clones and leaves out a portion. This sample has 100,000 to 120,000 clones; more than 70% occur once, and the top ten carry less than 0.35%. The source was CD4+ or CD8+ T cells sorted from blood, collected in a trial of the OX40 agonist ivuxolimab. The origin of the receptors is an adult with an advanced solid tumor such as melanoma, head and neck, liver or kidney cancer.

V and J are TRBV5-8 and TRBJ2-3; 9 nucleotides line up with TRBD1. The germline V gene encodes CDR1 SGHTS and CDR2 YDEGEE. The V gene end was trimmed by 4 bases and the J gene end by 3 bases; junction bases not matched to a gene: 3. This CDR3 contains 14 residues. The CDR3 is CASSGTGRTDTQYF. In DNA, the CDR3 is TGTGCCAGCAGCGGGACAGGGAGGACAGATACGCAGTATTTT.

The rearrangement links TRBV5-5 to TRBJ1-1; D may be TRBD1 (5 bases). Per the germline V gene, CDR1 is SGHKS and CDR2 is YYEKEE (reference sequence). Deletions cut 1 base from V and 5 bases from J, with 12 bases between. This CDR3 spans 14 amino acids. The CDR3 nucleotides read TGTGCCAGCAGCTTGCTACCGGACAAGACTGAAGCTTTCTTT. Translated: CASSLLPDKTEAFF.

The CDR3 bases are TGCGCCAGCAGCTTGGATCCGACAGCGAATCAGCCCCAGCATTTT. It specifies CASSLDPTANQPQHF. The V gene is TRBV5-1, the J gene TRBJ1-5, with D possibly being TRBD1 (5 bases). Germline-derived CDR1 and CDR2 are SGHRS and YFSETQ. There are 15 residues in the CDR3. Trimming cost V 0 bases and J 4 bases, with 11 bases left between them.

The chain joins TRBV2 to TRBJ2-5, with 10 positions matching TRBD1. The CDR3 runs 15 residues. The V and J ends lost 5 bases and 5 bases, in that order; junction bases with no gene match: 8. Germline values: CDR1 SNHLY, CDR2 FYNNEI. The CDR3 nucleotides read TGTGCCAGCAGTTTGCCGACAGGGGGCGCGGAGACCCAGTACTTC. Its protein is CASSLPTGGAETQYF.

The rearrangement links TRBV5-5 to TRBJ2-3; no clear D gene. The V end lost 4 bases, the J end lost 6 bases, and 18 bases lay between the germline ends. Germline CDR1 is SGHKS and CDR2 is YYEKEE (reference sequence). The CDR3 is 15 residues long. The CDR3 loop reads CASSIQAGPYDTQYF. In nucleotides, the CDR3 is TGTGCCAGCAGCATCCAGGCTGGGCCGTATGATACGCAGTATTTT.

V and J are TRBV6-5 and TRBJ1-2, with 8 bases that match TRBD1. Trimming at V came to 5 bases and at J to 2 bases, leaving 4 bases not matched to a gene. The CDR3 contains 14 residues. Germline V gene sequence: CDR1 MNHEY, CDR2 SVGAGI. CDR3 DNA: TGTGCCAGCAGTCGGGACAGGACCAACTATGGCTACACCTTC. Encoded protein: CASSRDRTNYGYTF.

The rearrangement joins TRBV11-2 to TRBJ2-7; no definite D call. Trimming left V 5 bases short and J 0 bases short, with 11 bases between. Germline assignment: CDR1 SGHAT and CDR2 FQNNGV. The CDR3 consists of 14 residues. The chain's CDR3 is CASSAQLNSYEQYF. CDR3 DNA sequence: TGTGCCAGCAGCGCCCAATTGAACTCCTACGAGCAGTACTTC. The whole variable domain, filled in from reference TRBV11-2 and TRBJ2-7, reads EAGVAQSPRYKIIEKRQSVAFWCNPISGHATLYWYQQILGQGPKLLIQFQNNGVVDDSQLPKDRFSAERLKGVDSTLKIQPAKLEDSAVYLCASSAQLNSYEQYFGPGTRLTVT.

This clone was picked up a small number of times. The chain combines TRBV19 with TRBJ1-5; unclear D gene. CDR1 and CDR2 (germline): LNHDA, SQIVND (reference sequence). The CDR3 contains 14 residues. The V gene lost 3 bases and the J gene lost 7 bases, with 13 bases spanning the gap. The CDR3 DNA reads as TGTGCCAGTAGTATCGGGCGGCCGGGGCAGCCCCAGCATTTT. Its translation: CASSIGRPGQPQHF.

This sequence joins TRBV15 and TRBJ2-4; the D gene is possibly TRBD2 (6 bases). This CDR3 region has 16 residues. Germline-derived CDR1 and CDR2 are LNHNV and YYDKDF (reference sequence). V was pared by 0 bases and J by 2 bases, with 11 bases between. The CDR3 sequence: CATSRDVGGTKNIQYF. In DNA, the CDR3 is TGTGCCACCAGCAGAGACGTCGGGGGAACCAAAAACATTCAGTACTTC.

This sequence joins TRBV11-3 and TRBJ1-1; no firm D call. Looked up from germline, CDR1 is SGHNT and CDR2 is YENEEA. CDR3 length equals 13 residues. With 1 base removed from V and 3 bases from J, the gap between germline ends came to 6 bases. The CDR3 spells CASSLVRDTEAFF. The CDR3 region has the DNA TGTGCCAGCAGCTTAGTTAGGGACACTGAAGCTTTCTTT.

The rearrangement links TRBV10-3 to TRBJ1-2; D is undetermined. The CDR3 spans 13 residues. V lost 0 bases to trimming and J lost 5 bases, with 7 bases between them. CDR1 and CDR2 (germline): ENHRY, SYGVKD. CDR3 sequence reads: CAISESSGYGYTF. CDR3 DNA: TGTGCCATCAGTGAGTCTTCTGGGTATGGCTACACCTTC.

The chain carries TRBV11-2 and TRBJ1-3; D uncertain. The CDR3 runs 15 residues. CDR1 SGHAT and CDR2 FQNNGV come from the germline V gene. The V end lost 0 bases, the J end lost 0 bases, and 6 bases lay between the germline ends. CDR3 in amino acids: CASSLDHPSGNTIYF. Here the CDR3 DNA reads TGTGCCAGCAGCTTAGATCACCCCTCTGGAAACACCATATATTTT.

This chain uses TRBV28 with TRBJ1-5; D unclear. This CDR3 has 12 residues. With 10 bases removed from V and 4 bases from J, the gap between germline ends came to 11 bases. The V gene's germline CDR1 is MDHEN and CDR2 SYDVKM. CDR3 residues: CATGVRNQPQHF. The DNA for the CDR3 is TGTGCCACCGGAGTTCGGAATCAGCCCCAGCATTTT.

V is TRBV7-3 and J is TRBJ2-2; weak D call: TRBD2 (6 bases). Per germline, CDR1 SGHTA and CDR2 FQGTGA. Trimming removed 3 bases at V and 0 bases at J, with 8 bases between. The CDR3 runs to 15 residues. The CDR3 region has the DNA TGTGCCAGCAGCTTCTCTAGCGCGAACACCGGGGAGCTGTTTTTT. It encodes CASSFSSANTGELFF.

The rearrangement joins TRBV7-3 to TRBJ2-2, with 10 nucleotides matching TRBD1. The ends lost 2 bases at V and 7 bases at J; junction bases unmatched: 7. The CDR3 is made up of 16 amino acids. Germline V gene data show CDR1 as SGHTA and CDR2 as FQGTGA. The CDR3 protein is CASSLVGQGRLGELFF. The CDR3 DNA reads as TGTGCCAGCAGCTTAGTGGGACAGGGGCGTCTCGGGGAGCTGTTTTTT. Based on the CDR3 plus reference TRBV7-3 and TRBJ2-2, the full variable domain is GAGVSQTPSNKVTEKGKYVELRCDPISGHTALYWYRQSLGQGPEFLIYFQGTGAADDSGLPNDRFFAVRPEGSVSTLKIQRTERGDSAVYLCASSLVGQGRLGELFFGEGSRLTVL.

This sequence joins TRBV9 and TRBJ2-1; unclear D gene. This CDR3 region has 14 residues. CDR1 SGDLS and CDR2 YYNGEE come from the germline V gene. V dropped 0 bases and J dropped 4 bases, with 8 bases sitting between them. The CDR3 bases are TGTGCCAGCAGCGTAGTAGTAACGTACAATGAGCAGTTCTTC. Its translation is CASSVVVTYNEQFF.

This clone was seen more than once but under ten times. This chain connects TRBV9 to TRBJ1-1; no reliable D call. The CDR3 is made up of 15 amino acids. The germline V gene encodes CDR1 SGDLS and CDR2 YYNGEE. V shed 2 bases and J shed 4 bases, with 15 bases lying between them. In DNA form, the CDR3 reads TGTGCCAGCAGCGTTTCCGGGGAGATGAGCACTGAAGCTTTCTTT. Translated: CASSVSGEMSTEAFF.

The chain couples TRBV11-2 to TRBJ1-2; D is uncertain. Germline lookup yields CDR1 SGHAT and CDR2 FQNNGV. Trimming took off 4 bases at V and 8 bases at J, with 20 bases between the two ends. This CDR3 is 15 amino acids long. This CDR3 reads CASSSLRGGFGGYTF. The CDR3 DNA follows: TGTGCCAGCAGCTCACTGCGCGGTGGATTCGGCGGCTACACCTTC.

This chain joins TRBV6-1 and TRBJ2-7; D possibly matches TRBD1 or TRBD2 (6 bases each). Germline CDR1 reads MNHNS; CDR2 reads SASEGT. The CDR3 has 11 residues. Deletions cut 11 bases from V and 7 bases from J, with 15 bases between. This CDR3 reads CAWARRGEQYF. In nucleotides, the CDR3 is TGTGCCTGGGCCCGGAGGGGGGAGCAGTACTTC.

The chain recombines TRBV12-5 with TRBJ1-3; D uncertain. This CDR3 is 15 amino acids long. Germline lookup yields CDR1 LGHNT and CDR2 FRNRAP. V gave up 4 bases and J gave up 0 bases, with 10 bases separating them. For the CDR3, the DNA is TGTGCTAGTGGTTCCCTATCAGGCTCTGGAAACACCATATATTTT. Translated: CASGSLSGSGNTIYF. The complete variable domain, with remaining parts taken from reference TRBV12-5 and TRBJ1-3, reads DARVTQTPRHKVTEMGQEVTMRCQPILGHNTVFWYRQTMMQGLELLAYFRNRAPLDDSGMPKDRFSAEMPDATLATLKIQPSEPRDSAVYFCASGSLSGSGNTIYFGEGSWLTVV.

A few counts support this clone. The CDR3 spells CASSLAGTAEAFF. CDR3 nucleotide sequence: TGTGCCAGCAGCTTAGCCGGAACAGCTGAAGCTTTCTTT. The chain joins TRBV7-9 to TRBJ1-1; D call uncertain. The CDR3 runs 13 residues. V was trimmed by 0 bases and J by 6 bases, leaving 8 bases between them. Germline CDR1 SEHNR, CDR2 FQNEAQ (reference sequence).

The chain combines TRBV10-3 with TRBJ2-3, with a possible D match to TRBD2 (7 bases). Germline V gene lookup returns CDR1 ENHRY and CDR2 SYGVKD. V was trimmed by 6 bases and J by 3 bases, leaving 13 bases between them. The CDR3 is made up of 14 amino acids. The CDR3 sequence: CAIRRGRDTDTQYF. The CDR3 nucleotides read TGTGCCATCAGGAGGGGGAGGGATACAGATACGCAGTATTTT.

V usage is TRBV30 and J usage is TRBJ2-3, with D unresolved. CDR3 length equals 15 residues. V was cut by 4 bases and J by 0 bases, with 14 bases left in between. Germline V gene data show CDR1 as GTSNPN and CDR2 as SVGIG (reference sequence). The CDR3 DNA reads as TGTGCCTGGAAATGGGGAACGAGGAGCACAGATACGCAGTATTTT. Translated: CAWKWGTRSTDTQYF.

The CDR3 loop reads CASNRSPTDTQYF. In DNA, the CDR3 is TGCGCCAGCAACAGGAGCCCCACAGATACGCAGTATTTT. The V call is TRBV5-1, the J call TRBJ2-3; a weak D match, TRBD1 (5 bases). This CDR3 comprises 13 residues. The V end lost 6 bases, the J end lost 2 bases, and 10 bases lay between the germline ends. The germline V gene encodes CDR1 SGHRS and CDR2 YFSETQ.